This T cell receptor beta chain emerged from a study of blood T cells in healthy people across ages. In this sample, this clonotype turned up a few times. What it binds is not known. The study drew donors from healthy Caucasian individuals in Russia aged about 6 to 100. It was with a sample-barcoded 5' primer and a J-beta primer mix that a second PCR of about 6 to 12 cycles was run. TCRdb redid the calling of the 5' RACE reads with MiXCR, one entry per CDR3 protein. The table includes about 680,000 distinct CDR3 sequences, roughly 50% detected once. Study-wide points: Older age coincided with a roughly linear decline in TCR beta diversity per million T cells.

The CDR3 runs to 15 residues. Trimming took 8 bases from V and 0 from J; bases not matched to a gene: 10. The germline gives CDR1 DFQATT, CDR2 SNEGSKA (reference sequence). Sequenced sample: blood. The chain is built from TRBV20-1 and TRBJ2-7, with 10 bases aligning to TRBD2. The receptor's source is a woman aged 60-75 years in good health. The CDR3 DNA reads as TGCAGTCCATCTAGCGGGAGCCTCATCTCCTACGAGCAGTACTTC. Translation gives CSPSSGSLISYEQYF.